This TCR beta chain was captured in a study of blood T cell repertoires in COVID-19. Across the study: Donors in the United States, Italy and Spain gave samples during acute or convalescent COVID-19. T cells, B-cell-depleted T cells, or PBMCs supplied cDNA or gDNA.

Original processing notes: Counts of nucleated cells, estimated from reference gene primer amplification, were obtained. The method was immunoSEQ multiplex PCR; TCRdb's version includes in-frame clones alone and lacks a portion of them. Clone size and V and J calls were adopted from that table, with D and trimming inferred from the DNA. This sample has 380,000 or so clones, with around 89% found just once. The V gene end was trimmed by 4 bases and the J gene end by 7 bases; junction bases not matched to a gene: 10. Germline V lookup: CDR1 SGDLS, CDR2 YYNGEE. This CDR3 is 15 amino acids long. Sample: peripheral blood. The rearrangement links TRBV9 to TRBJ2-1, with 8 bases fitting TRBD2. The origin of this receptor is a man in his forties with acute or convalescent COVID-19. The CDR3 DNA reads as TGTGCCAGCAGCCCCCATCTCGGGGGGGATAATGAGCAGTTCTTC. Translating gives CASSPHLGGDNEQFF.